The rows below give T cell receptor beta chains drawn from one sample of a study of persistence of HIV-infected CD4 T cells. Measured with immunoSEQ multiplex PCR; TCRdb has only the in-frame clones, and not every one. Among about 40,000 clones listed, about 84% were seen once. These receptors have no known antigen. The source material was CD4+ T cells sorted from PBMCs after approximately 19-hour stimulation, sampled from a patient who received antiretroviral therapy. The receptors derive from an adult man with HIV who was CMV-seropositive. Both conserved end residues are part of each CDR3. A D gene is named only where the DNA matches it firmly. Clone size is stated in some rows and not others, as once, few, many or a class when expanded.

CDR3 length,V gene,clone size,J gene,D gene,CDR3 DNA,CDR3 protein
12,TRBV7-9,few,TRBJ1-2,.,TGTGCCAGCAGCTCCCGTAACTATGGCTACACCTTC,CASSSRNYGYTF
14,TRBV6-5,.,TRBJ2-5,.,TGTGCCAGCGGCCCTTCGGCGGCCCAAGAGACCCAGTACTTC,CASGPSAAQETQYF
12,TRBV3-1/TRBV3-2,medium-sized,TRBJ1-5,.,TGTGCCAGCAGCCAAGGGAATCAGCCCCAGCATTTT,CASSQGNQPQHF
15,TRBV20-1,.,TRBJ1-6,.,TGCAGTGCTAGTCCAGGGAGCTCCTATAATTCACCCCTCCACTTT,CSASPGSSYNSPLHF
15,TRBV5-6,.,TRBJ2-7,TRBD2,TGTGCCAGCAGCACGTCCCGGGGGGGTGGCTACGAGCAGTACTTC,CASSTSRGGGYEQYF
16,TRBV11-2,.,TRBJ2-7,.,TGTGCCAGCAGCTTAGATATGACTAGAGGAAGGGGTGAGCAGTACTTC,CASSLDMTRGRGEQYF
13,TRBV7-9,once,TRBJ1-3,.,TGTGCCAGCAGCAGGGCCTCTGGAAACACCATATATTTT,CASSRASGNTIYF
15,TRBV11-3,few,TRBJ2-2,.,TGTGCCAGCAGCCCTCGGGTTGCGAACACCGGGGAGCTGTTTTTT,CASSPRVANTGELFF
16,TRBV3-1/TRBV3-2,.,TRBJ2-1,.,TGTGCCAGCAGCCAAGTGATGGACCTCACCTACAATGAGCAGTTCTTC,CASSQVMDLTYNEQFF
19,TRBV9,once,TRBJ2-1,TRBD1,TGTGCCAGCAGCGTAAGCACGGGACAGGGGAAGGGGAGCTACAATGAGCAGTTCTTC,CASSVSTGQGKGSYNEQFF
13,TRBV30,few,TRBJ2-6,.,TGTGCCTGTCGACGGGCTGGGGCCAACGTCCTGACTTTC,CACRRAGANVLTF
14,TRBV10-3,.,TRBJ2-5,.,TGTGCCATCAGTGAGTCGAACGGCCAAGAGACCCAGTACTTC,CAISESNGQETQYF
16,TRBV29-1,.,TRBJ2-2,TRBD1,TGCAGCGTTGAAGCAGATCAGGGGGCGTGGACCGGGGAGCTGTTTTTT,CSVEADQGAWTGELFF
11,TRBV29-1,.,TRBJ1-2,.,TGCAGCGTTGTGGGGGACTATGGCTACACCTTC,CSVVGDYGYTF
14,TRBV6-2/TRBV6-3,.,TRBJ1-5,.,TGTGCCAGCAGTTACTCGAGTAGCAATCAGCCCCAGCATTTT,CASSYSSSNQPQHF
12,TRBV28,.,TRBJ1-2,.,TGTGCCAGCAGCGGGACGGTCTATGGCTACACCTTC,CASSGTVYGYTF
12,TRBV12-3/TRBV12-4,.,TRBJ2-7,.,TGTGCCAGCAGTTTTTCCGTGGGGGAGCAGTACTTC,CASSFSVGEQYF